This T cell receptor (beta chain) comes out of a study of T cells in Graves' hyperthyroidism and ophthalmopathy. Germline V CDR1 and CDR2: SGHRS, YFSETQ. Germline trimming cut 2 bases from V and 4 bases from J; bases unmatched to any gene: 8. The CDR3 consists of 16 residues. This clonotype occurred many times. Amplified regions were TCR beta CDR3 sequences from RNA transcripts. An initial round of RT-PCR targeting the TCR CDR3 relied on the HTBI primer set. Via MiXCR, TCRdb re-called the multiplex PCR reads, giving one row per CDR3 protein. Of roughly 660,000 distinct CDR3 sequences detected, 15% to 20% appear once; the ten largest clones hold about a sixth.

The rearrangement links TRBV5-1 to TRBJ2-3; 9 bases line up with TRBD2. The TCR was taken from a man aged 50 to 59 with Graves' hyperthyroidism. Sequencing was performed on blood. The CDR3 protein is CASSLELAGEADTQYF. The CDR3, as DNA: TGCGCCAGCAGCTTAGAATTAGCGGGAGAGGCAGATACGCAGTATTTT.